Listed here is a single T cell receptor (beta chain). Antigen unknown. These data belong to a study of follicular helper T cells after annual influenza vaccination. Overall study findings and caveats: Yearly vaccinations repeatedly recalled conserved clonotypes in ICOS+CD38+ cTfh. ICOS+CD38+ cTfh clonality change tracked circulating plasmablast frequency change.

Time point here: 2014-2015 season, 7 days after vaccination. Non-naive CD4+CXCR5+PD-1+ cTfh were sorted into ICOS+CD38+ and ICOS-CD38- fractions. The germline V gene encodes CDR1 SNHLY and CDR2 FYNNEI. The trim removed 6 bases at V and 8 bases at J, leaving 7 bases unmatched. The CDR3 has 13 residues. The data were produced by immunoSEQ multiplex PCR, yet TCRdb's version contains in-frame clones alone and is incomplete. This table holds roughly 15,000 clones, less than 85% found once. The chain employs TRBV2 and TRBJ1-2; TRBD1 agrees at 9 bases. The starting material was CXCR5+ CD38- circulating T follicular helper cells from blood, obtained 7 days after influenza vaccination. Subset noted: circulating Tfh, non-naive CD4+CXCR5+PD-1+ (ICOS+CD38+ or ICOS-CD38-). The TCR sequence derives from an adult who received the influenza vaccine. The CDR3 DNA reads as TGTGCCAGCAGAGTACAGGGGGCTAACGGCTACACCTTC. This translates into CASRVQGANGYTF.